Listed below are T cell receptor beta chains from one sample, sequenced in a study of blood T cell repertoires in COVID-19. Clones were read by immunoSEQ multiplex PCR, and TCRdb kept only the in-frame ones, dropping some. In the table there are approximately 110,000 clones, 70% to 85% of which are singletons. The sequenced sample consisted of peripheral blood. These receptors came from a human donor with acute or convalescent COVID-19. The donor label of this sample is uncertain. The CDR3 runs from the conserved cysteine through the conserved F or W. The order of the fields is CDR3 protein, CDR3 DNA, V gene, clone size, J gene, D gene. D genes are given only for firm matches. Clone size is shown for a subset of rows, as once, few, many or a class of expanded clone.

CDR3aa: CASSRLAGEQYF; CDR3nt: TGTGCCAGCAGCCGGTTAGCGGGGGAGCAGTACTTC; v_gene: TRBV28; abundance: -; j_gene: TRBJ2-7; d_gene: TRBD2
CDR3aa: CASSILDTDTQYF; CDR3nt: TGTGCCAGTAGTATTTTAGATACAGATACGCAGTATTTT; v_gene: TRBV19; abundance: -; j_gene: TRBJ2-3; d_gene: -
CDR3aa: CASSPTGTSGNEQFF; CDR3nt: TGCGCCAGCAGCCCCACCGGGACTAGCGGGAATGAGCAGTTCTTC; v_gene: TRBV5-1; abundance: few; j_gene: TRBJ2-1; d_gene: TRBD2
CDR3aa: CASSQDARWVGQGRSPLHF; CDR3nt: TGCGCCAGCAGCCAAGATGCAAGATGGGTGGGGCAGGGTCGTTCACCCCTCCACTTT; v_gene: TRBV4-1; abundance: -; j_gene: TRBJ1-6; d_gene: -
CDR3aa: CAWNSGGSGNTIYF; CDR3nt: TGTGCCTGGAATTCGGGAGGGTCTGGAAACACCATATATTTT; v_gene: TRBV30; abundance: -; j_gene: TRBJ1-3; d_gene: -
CDR3aa: CASSLPGHPYEQYF; CDR3nt: TGTGCCAGCAGCTTACCGGGACACCCCTACGAGCAGTACTTC; v_gene: TRBV5-5; abundance: -; j_gene: TRBJ2-7; d_gene: -
CDR3aa: CASSPAHTSGGRKDTQYF; CDR3nt: TGTGCCAGCAGCCCCGCCCATACTAGCGGGGGGCGGAAAGATACGCAGTATTTT; v_gene: TRBV11-2; abundance: once; j_gene: TRBJ2-3; d_gene: TRBD2
CDR3aa: CASSRTLPGTGWDSPLHF; CDR3nt: TGTGCCAGCAGCCGAACACTGCCAGGGACAGGGTGGGATTCACCCCTCCACTTT; v_gene: TRBV3-1/TRBV3-2; abundance: -; j_gene: TRBJ1-6; d_gene: TRBD1
CDR3aa: CASSRYRDRGREKLFF; CDR3nt: TGTGCCAGCAGCCGGTACCGGGACAGGGGACGCGAAAAACTGTTTTTT; v_gene: TRBV14; abundance: -; j_gene: TRBJ1-4; d_gene: TRBD1
CDR3aa: CASGLVPGFYGYTF; CDR3nt: TGTGCTAGTGGTTTGGTCCCGGGTTTTTATGGCTACACCTTC; v_gene: TRBV12-5; abundance: -; j_gene: TRBJ1-2; d_gene: -
CDR3aa: CASRPYRSGNTIYF; CDR3nt: TGTGCCAGCAGACCCTACAGGTCTGGAAACACCATATATTTT; v_gene: TRBV2; abundance: few; j_gene: TRBJ1-3; d_gene: -
CDR3aa: CASSYGDNYGYTF; CDR3nt: TGTGCCAGTAGTTACGGGGATAACTATGGCTACACCTTC; v_gene: TRBV19; abundance: -; j_gene: TRBJ1-2; d_gene: -
CDR3aa: CASSLDGSGGVGGEQYF; CDR3nt: TGTGCCAGCAGCTTAGATGGTAGCGGGGGGGTTGGCGGGGAGCAGTACTTC; v_gene: TRBV7-2; abundance: -; j_gene: TRBJ2-7; d_gene: TRBD2
CDR3aa: CATSDVGQGVSEQFF; CDR3nt: TGTGCCACCAGTGACGTCGGGCAGGGGGTCTCTGAGCAGTTCTTC; v_gene: TRBV24-1; abundance: -; j_gene: TRBJ2-1; d_gene: TRBD1
CDR3aa: CASYSRGQETQYF; CDR3nt: TGTGCCAGCTATTCGAGGGGGCAAGAGACCCAGTACTTC; v_gene: TRBV6-5; abundance: -; j_gene: TRBJ2-5; d_gene: -
CDR3aa: CASRTLAGGSTDTQYF; CDR3nt: TGTGCCAGCAGGACTCTAGCGGGGGGGAGCACAGATACGCAGTATTTT; v_gene: TRBV2; abundance: medium-sized; j_gene: TRBJ2-3; d_gene: TRBD2
CDR3aa: CASSMAWGGQPQHF; CDR3nt: TGTGCCAGTAGTATGGCGTGGGGGGGACAGCCCCAGCATTTT; v_gene: TRBV19; abundance: -; j_gene: TRBJ1-5; d_gene: -
CDR3aa: CASRLSGGSTDTQYF; CDR3nt: TGTGCCAGCAGACTGAGCGGGGGTAGCACAGATACGCAGTATTTT; v_gene: TRBV7-9; abundance: -; j_gene: TRBJ2-3; d_gene: TRBD2
CDR3aa: CASSLWESVADSGIDTQYF; CDR3nt: TGTGCCAGCAGTTTATGGGAGTCGGTTGCGGACAGCGGGATAGATACGCAGTATTTT; v_gene: TRBV28; abundance: -; j_gene: TRBJ2-3; d_gene: -
CDR3aa: CASSETVNTEAFF; CDR3nt: TGTGCCAGCAGTGAAACGGTTAACACTGAAGCTTTCTTT; v_gene: TRBV6-1; abundance: -; j_gene: TRBJ1-1; d_gene: -
CDR3aa: CASSSFGTGVDQPQHF; CDR3nt: TGTGCCAGCAGTTCCTTCGGGACAGGGGTGGATCAGCCCCAGCATTTT; v_gene: TRBV28; abundance: few; j_gene: TRBJ1-5; d_gene: TRBD1
CDR3aa: CASSPSGETQYF; CDR3nt: TGTGCCAGCTCCCCTAGCGGAGAGACCCAGTACTTC; v_gene: TRBV7-6; abundance: -; j_gene: TRBJ2-5; d_gene: TRBD2
CDR3aa: CAISERQGAEQPQHF; CDR3nt: TGTGCCATCAGTGAGCGGCAGGGGGCTGAACAGCCCCAGCATTTT; v_gene: TRBV10-3; abundance: -; j_gene: TRBJ1-5; d_gene: TRBD1
CDR3aa: CASSPQASGTRGRWGKNIQYF; CDR3nt: TGTGCCAGCTCACCCCAGGCCTCCGGGACTAGAGGCCGGTGGGGCAAAAACATTCAGTACTTC; v_gene: TRBV18; abundance: -; j_gene: TRBJ2-4; d_gene: TRBD2
CDR3aa: CSVEVTGGMSTEAFF; CDR3nt: TGCAGCGTTGAAGTCACAGGGGGTATGAGCACTGAAGCTTTCTTT; v_gene: TRBV29-1; abundance: -; j_gene: TRBJ1-1; d_gene: TRBD1
CDR3aa: CSAAHDTQYF; CDR3nt: TGCAGTGCCGCGCATGATACGCAGTATTTT; v_gene: TRBV20-1; abundance: -; j_gene: TRBJ2-3; d_gene: -
CDR3aa: CASGGQNYGYTF; CDR3nt: TGTGCCAGCGGGGGCCAAAACTATGGCTACACCTTC; v_gene: TRBV12-3/TRBV12-4; abundance: -; j_gene: TRBJ1-2; d_gene: -
CDR3aa: CASSWGDRDYEQYF; CDR3nt: TGTGCCAGCAGCTGGGGGGACAGGGACTACGAGCAGTACTTC; v_gene: TRBV5-8; abundance: -; j_gene: TRBJ2-7; d_gene: TRBD1
CDR3aa: CASSSTSPGEKLFF; CDR3nt: TGTGCCAGCAGTTCGACTTCCCCCGGTGAAAAACTGTTTTTT; v_gene: TRBV6-2/TRBV6-3; abundance: -; j_gene: TRBJ1-4; d_gene: -
CDR3aa: CASSLGSRGHGNSPLHF; CDR3nt: TGCGCCAGCAGCTTGGGAAGCAGGGGGCACGGTAATTCACCCCTCCACTTT; v_gene: TRBV5-1; abundance: -; j_gene: TRBJ1-6; d_gene: TRBD1
CDR3aa: CASSTGNMNIEAFF; CDR3nt: TGTGCCAGCAGCACAGGGAACATGAACATTGAAGCTTTCTTT; v_gene: TRBV3-1/TRBV3-2; abundance: -; j_gene: TRBJ1-1; d_gene: -
CDR3aa: CAISGFGEYNEQFF; CDR3nt: TGTGCCATCAGTGGTTTCGGAGAATACAATGAGCAGTTCTTC; v_gene: TRBV10-3; abundance: -; j_gene: TRBJ2-1; d_gene: -
CDR3aa: CASRGAKNIQYF; CDR3nt: TGTGCCAGCCGAGGAGCCAAAAACATTCAGTACTTC; v_gene: TRBV18; abundance: -; j_gene: TRBJ2-4; d_gene: -
CDR3aa: CASRRSSAALSNQPQHF; CDR3nt: TGTGCCAGCAGACGTTCGTCAGCGGCATTAAGCAATCAGCCCCAGCATTTT; v_gene: TRBV27; abundance: -; j_gene: TRBJ1-5; d_gene: -
CDR3aa: CASSDWRGGTQYF; CDR3nt: TGTGCCAGCAGCGACTGGAGGGGGGGGACCCAGTACTTC; v_gene: TRBV3-1/TRBV3-2; abundance: -; j_gene: TRBJ2-5; d_gene: -
CDR3aa: CASSPGFGYTDTQYF; CDR3nt: TGTGCCAGCAGCCCGGGGTTTGGTTACACAGATACGCAGTATTTT; v_gene: TRBV7-8; abundance: -; j_gene: TRBJ2-3; d_gene: -
CDR3aa: CASGWRLGISTEAFF; CDR3nt: TGTGCCAGCGGATGGCGGTTAGGTATTAGCACTGAAGCTTTCTTT; v_gene: TRBV2; abundance: -; j_gene: TRBJ1-1; d_gene: -
CDR3aa: CASSRQGASNEQFF; CDR3nt: TGTGCCAGCAGTAGACAGGGGGCAAGTAATGAGCAGTTCTTC; v_gene: TRBV6-5; abundance: -; j_gene: TRBJ2-1; d_gene: TRBD1
CDR3aa: CASSPPGQGARNGYTF; CDR3nt: TGTGCCAGCTCACCTCCCGGGCAGGGGGCGCGGAATGGCTACACCTTC; v_gene: TRBV18; abundance: -; j_gene: TRBJ1-2; d_gene: TRBD1
CDR3aa: CASSNLLGGYTF; CDR3nt: TGTGCCAGTAGTAACTTATTGGGCGGCTACACCTTC; v_gene: TRBV19; abundance: -; j_gene: TRBJ1-2; d_gene: -
CDR3aa: CASSQEGRAFF; CDR3nt: TGTGCCAGCAGCCAAGAGGGGAGGGCTTTCTTT; v_gene: TRBV3-1/TRBV3-2; abundance: few; j_gene: TRBJ1-1; d_gene: -
CDR3aa: CATSREQGHTDTQYF; CDR3nt: TGTGCCACCAGCAGAGAACAGGGACACACAGATACGCAGTATTTT; v_gene: TRBV15; abundance: once; j_gene: TRBJ2-3; d_gene: -
CDR3aa: CASSGHLNTEAFF; CDR3nt: TGTGCCAGCAGCGGACACTTGAACACTGAAGCTTTCTTT; v_gene: TRBV9; abundance: -; j_gene: TRBJ1-1; d_gene: -
CDR3aa: CASSDLFAGGQPQHF; CDR3nt: TGTGCCAGCAGTGATTTGTTCGCAGGTGGTCAGCCCCAGCATTTT; v_gene: TRBV2; abundance: once; j_gene: TRBJ1-5; d_gene: -